This entry concerns a single T cell receptor beta chain. Random hexamers were used to reverse transcribe about 0.5 to 1 ug of RNA. Across 54 Vbeta and 13 Jbeta, immunoSEQ multiplex PCR amplified TCR beta CDR3. TCRdb re-analysed the immunoSEQ multiplex PCR reads in MiXCR, keeping a single row per CDR3 protein. The sample consists of 170,000 or so distinct CDR3 sequences, approximately 95% of them appearing once. V dropped 1 base and J dropped 6; count of bases not matched to a gene: 10. Germline V gives CDR1 SGHAT, CDR2 FQDESV (reference sequence). The CDR3 is 16 residues long. This sample was taken from a study of CD8 T cells in Susac syndrome. Sequencing of TCR beta was undertaken in CD8+ and CD4+ T cells derived from blood. Multiple sclerosis controls were treatment-naive patients with stable or active relapsing-remitting disease.

Material for sequencing was CD8+ T cells from PBMCs. V gene TRBV11-1 combines with J gene TRBJ2-7; 9 bases match TRBD2. This clonotype was sampled from a human donor with multiple sclerosis. The chain's CDR3 is CASSLDSRGLAAEQYF. The CDR3 nucleotides are TGTGCCAGCAGCTTAGACAGCCGGGGACTAGCTGCCGAGCAGTACTTC.